The present T cell receptor beta chain was sequenced within a study of identical twins' blood T cells. Study conclusions and caveats: Twin similarity might stem from environmental factors, not only genetics.

Note on this clonotype: Its antigen remains unidentified.

Germline V lookup: CDR1 MNHEY, CDR2 SMNVEV (reference sequence). V gave up 6 bases and J gave up 7 bases, with 15 bases separating them. This CDR3 has 13 amino acids. Libraries were made from RNA as TCR cDNA, using a modified protocol. Authors' processing steps: Each library had roughly 2.2 to 3.6 million CDR3 reads and about 85,000 to nearly 550,000 clonotypes. TCRdb reanalysed the 5' RACE reads using MiXCR and keeps one entry per CDR3 protein. What appears here as the V and J calls and clone size reflects TCRdb's work, not the paper's. This sample has fewer than 450,000 distinct CDR3 sequences; about 28% occur once, and the top ten carry 6.1%.

The sample consisted of PBMCs. This sequence was found in a woman aged 18-49 years in good health. The chain couples TRBV27 to TRBJ1-1; a weak D match, TRBD1 (6 bases). The CDR3 DNA reads TGTGCCAGCAGCCGAACAGGGCGGAGTGAAGCTTTCTTT. Amino acid sequence: CASSRTGRSEAFF.